This passage covers 24 T cell receptor beta chains from one sample sequenced in a study of blood T cell repertoires in COVID-19. Profiling relied on immunoSEQ multiplex PCR, and the TCRdb table lists in-frame clones only, not all of them. The table lists 200,000 to 300,000 clones, under 90% of them singletons, with 4.2% in the top ten. Source material: peripheral blood. These TCRs come from a man aged 60-69 years with acute or convalescent COVID-19.

The J gene is TRBJ1-1, the V gene TRBV7-8; D gene uncertain. V dropped 1 base and J dropped 3 bases, with 18 bases sitting between them. Germline lookup yields CDR1 SGHVS and CDR2 FQNEAQ. CDR3 size: 17 residues. CDR3 in DNA: TGTGCCAGCAGCTTAGAAGGTGTCCCTGCGAGGTACACTGAAGCTTTCTTT. Translation gives CASSLEGVPARYTEAFF.

This clone was recorded only once. The chain joins TRBV5-6 to TRBJ2-7, with D maybe TRBD1 (6 bases). There are 16 residues in the CDR3. Trimming pared 4 bases from V and 1 base from J, leaving 18 bases between. From germline, CDR1 is SGHDT and CDR2 YYEEEE. CDR3 in DNA: TGTGCCAGCAGCCCCCAAATGAGACAGGCTTCCTACGAGCAGTACTTC. It encodes CASSPQMRQASYEQYF. Drawing the rest from reference TRBV5-6 and TRBJ2-7, the complete variable domain is DAGVTQSPTHLIKTRGQQVTLRCSPKSGHDTVSWYQQALGQGPQFIFQYYEEEERQRGNFPDRFSGHQFPNYSSELNVNALLLGDSALYLCASSPQMRQASYEQYFGPGTRLTVT.

This clone was counted once. This sequence joins TRBV11-3 and TRBJ2-2; D possibly corresponds to TRBD2 (6 bases). The length of the CDR3 is 13 residues. Per germline, CDR1 SGHNT and CDR2 YENEEA. The V end was cut by 6 bases, the J end by 5 bases, with 10 bases between. CDR3 DNA sequence: TGTGCCAGCAGTGCCGGGGGAACCGGGGAGCTGTTTTTT. Encoded protein: CASSAGGTGELFF.

The chain links TRBV19 to TRBJ1-1, with D possibly being TRBD1 (5 bases). This CDR3 is built from 14 residues. Germline V CDR1 and CDR2: LNHDA, SQIVND (reference sequence). Trimming pared 3 bases from V and 1 base from J, leaving 9 bases between. The CDR3 loop reads CASSIFDRNTEAFF. CDR3 in DNA: TGTGCCAGTAGTATCTTTGACAGGAACACTGAAGCTTTCTTT.

J is TRBJ2-7 and V is TRBV10-1; 9 nucleotides agree with TRBD1. CDR1 and CDR2 from the germline V gene are WNHNN and SYGVQD (reference sequence). The CDR3 consists of 14 residues. V trimming: 4 bases; J trimming: 4 bases; junction bases outside the gene matches: 5. The CDR3 DNA reads TGCGCCAGCAGTGGGGGGACAGGGCGGTACGAGCAGTACTTC. Residues: CASSGGTGRYEQYF.

The chain employs TRBV6-5 and TRBJ2-2; 8 bases match TRBD2. This CDR3 contains 14 residues. In germline, CDR1 is MNHEY, CDR2 SVGAGI. Trimming took 2 bases from V and 6 from J; bases not matched to a gene: 2. CDR3 sequence: CASSYPGGAGELFF. The CDR3 region has the DNA TGTGCCAGCAGTTACCCGGGGGGGGCCGGGGAGCTGTTTTTT.

J is TRBJ2-5 and V is TRBV28; 12 bases match TRBD2. CDR1 MDHEN and CDR2 SYDVKM come from the germline V gene. Trimming at V came to 6 bases and at J to 0 bases, leaving 11 bases not matched to a gene. CDR3 length equals 18 residues. CDR3: CASSLEGLAGGYQETQYF. For the CDR3, the DNA is TGTGCCAGCAGCCTAGAGGGGCTAGCGGGAGGGTACCAAGAGACCCAGTACTTC.

The CDR3 sequence: CASRPDSFNYGYTF. CDR3 DNA sequence: TGTGCCAGCAGGCCGGACAGCTTCAACTATGGCTACACCTTC. The chain links TRBV6-5 to TRBJ1-2; D possibly corresponds to TRBD1 (6 bases). This CDR3 has 14 amino acids. CDR1 and CDR2 (germline): MNHEY, SVGAGI. Trimming pared 6 bases from V and 2 bases from J, leaving 13 bases between.

The rearrangement links TRBV7-9 to TRBJ1-2; TRBD1 might be the D (5 bases). This CDR3 region has 17 residues. The germline V and J ends were trimmed by 6 bases and 4 bases, with 24 bases remaining between them. Germline V lookup: CDR1 SEHNR, CDR2 FQNEAQ (reference sequence). The CDR3 region has the DNA TGTGCCAGCAGTGATGACAGCCCCCAATTGGGAGGCTATGGCTACACCTTC. It yields the protein CASSDDSPQLGGYGYTF. Full variable domain (remainder filled in from reference TRBV7-9 and TRBJ1-2): DTGVSQNPRHKITKRGQNVTFRCDPISEHNRLYWYRQTLGQGPEFLTYFQNEAQLEKSRLLSDRFSAERPKGSFSTLEIQRTEQGDSAMYLCASSDDSPQLGGYGYTFGSGTRLTVV.

CDR3 region: CASSRQGENEKLFF. The CDR3 bases are TGTGCCAGCAGTAGACAGGGTGAAAATGAAAAACTGTTTTTT. The chain couples TRBV2 to TRBJ1-4, with 7 positions matching TRBD1. Germline CDR1 and CDR2: SNHLY and FYNNEI. V shed 5 bases, J shed 5 bases, and the junction held 5 bases outside the gene matches. The length of the CDR3 is 14 residues. Full variable domain (missing parts from reference TRBV2 and TRBJ1-4): EPEVTQTPSHQVTQMGQEVILRCVPISNHLYFYWYRQILGQKVEFLVSFYNNEISEKSEIFDDQFSVERPDGSNFTLKIRSTKLEDSAMYFCASSRQGENEKLFFGSGTQLSVL.

This chain uses TRBV5-4 with TRBJ2-5; 10 bases are shared with TRBD2. The germline V gene has CDR1 SGHNT and CDR2 YYREEE (reference sequence). V lost 3 bases, J lost 4 bases, and 9 bases stayed unmatched. This CDR3 is built from 16 residues. In DNA form, the CDR3 reads TGTGCCAGCAGCTCGCGAGCGGGGGGGCCCGGAGAGACCCAGTACTTC. Its protein product is CASSSRAGGPGETQYF.

This sequence joins TRBV27 and TRBJ1-1; the D is unclear. V lost 7 bases, J lost 7 bases, and 16 bases lay in between. The CDR3 contains 13 residues. Germline V lookup: CDR1 MNHEY, CDR2 SMNVEV (reference sequence). The CDR3 loop is CASMYRGGFEAFF. CDR3 DNA sequence: TGTGCCAGCATGTATCGGGGAGGGTTTGAAGCTTTCTTT.

The V gene is TRBV25-1, the J gene TRBJ2-1; D might be TRBD2 (6 bases). The germline V gene has CDR1 MGHDK and CDR2 SYGVNS. CDR3 length: 14 residues. V lost 0 bases to trimming and J lost 5 bases, with 8 bases between them. The CDR3 nucleotides read TGTGCCAGCAGTGAATATAGGGAGGACAATGAGCAGTTCTTC. It translates to CASSEYREDNEQFF.

The genes are TRBV7-9 and TRBJ2-1; D unresolved. Per the germline V gene, CDR1 is SEHNR and CDR2 is FQNEAQ (reference sequence). The V gene lost 6 bases and the J gene lost 9 bases, with 18 bases spanning the gap. The CDR3 spans 14 residues. The chain's CDR3 is CASRLLVRHGEQFF. CDR3 in DNA: TGTGCCAGCAGACTTCTAGTTCGGCACGGTGAGCAGTTCTTC.

V usage is TRBV9 and J usage is TRBJ1-1; D unclear. CDR3 length equals 15 residues. Deletions cut 0 bases from V and 1 base from J, with 10 bases between. Germline lookup yields CDR1 SGDLS and CDR2 YYNGEE. The CDR3 nucleotides read TGTGCCAGCAGCGTAGCGTACGGGGAGAACACTGAAGCTTTCTTT. It codes for CASSVAYGENTEAFF.

This clone was seen more than once but under ten times. One end of the junction is discordant with germline, which a read error may explain. This rearrangement joins TRBV19 to TRBJ1-4; the D gene is possibly TRBD1 (5 bases). The CDR3 consists of 14 residues. Germline CDR1 reads LNHDA; CDR2 reads SQIVND (reference sequence). CDR3 in amino acids: CASSTGTTIEKLFF. The DNA for the CDR3 is TGTGCCAGTAGTACCGGGACTACTATTGAAAAACTGTTTTTT. The whole variable domain, filled in from reference TRBV19 and TRBJ1-4, reads DGGITQSPKYLFRKEGQNVTLSCEQNLNHDAMYWYRQDPGQGLRLIYYSQIVNDFQKGDIAEGYSVSREKKESFPLTVTSAQKNPTAFYLCASSTGTTIEKLFFGSGTQLSVL.

A few counts support this clone. CDR3 coding DNA: TGTGCCAGCAGTTTTGGGCACCGACTAGCGGGAGGCCAAGAGACCCAGTACTTC. Translated, it gives CASSFGHRLAGGQETQYF. V is TRBV28 and J is TRBJ2-5; 13 positions match TRBD2. This CDR3 region has 18 residues. Unmatched junction bases numbered 8, after V lost 3 bases and J lost 1 base. Germline CDR1 reads MDHEN; CDR2 reads SYDVKM.

To note about this clone: An end of the junction does not agree with germline; a read error may underlie this. V gene TRBV10-3 combines with J gene TRBJ1-2; 7 nucleotides agree with TRBD1. The CDR3 sequence is 12 residues long. The germline gives CDR1 ENHRY, CDR2 SYGVKD. CDR3 nucleotides: TGTGCCATCAGTGAGTCGGGATGGGACAGCCGCTTC. Translation gives CAISESGWDSRF.

V gene TRBV12-5 combines with J gene TRBJ2-1; TRBD1 agrees at 10 bases. The germline CDR1 and CDR2 sequences are LGHNT and FRNRAP. Trimming took 0 bases from V and 8 from J; bases not matched to a gene: 7. The CDR3 is made up of 16 amino acids. CDR3 bases: TGTGCTAGTGGTTTGGTACGGGGACAGGGGCCCCATGAGCAGTTCTTC. Protein: CASGLVRGQGPHEQFF.

The gene calls are TRBV4-3 and TRBJ1-1; D not certain. Trimming shortened V by 0 bases and J by 2 bases, and 4 bases separated the two germline ends. The length of the CDR3 is 13 residues. CDR1 is LGHNA and CDR2 is YSLEER in the germline V gene. The CDR3 DNA is TGCGCCAGCAGCCAAGAATATAACACTGAAGCTTTCTTT. It translates to CASSQEYNTEAFF.

The chain has TRBV20-1 and TRBJ2-4; tentative D call: TRBD2 (5 bases). V was pared by 4 bases and J by 8 bases, with 9 bases between. Germline assignment: CDR1 DFQATT and CDR2 SNEGSKA (reference sequence). This CDR3 region has 11 residues. The chain's CDR3 is CSAIRSDIQYF. The CDR3 region has the DNA TGCAGTGCTATTCGTAGCGACATTCAGTACTTC.

The chain links TRBV21-1 to TRBJ2-7; TRBD1, as called in the table, went unchecked against the DNA. TRBV21-1 is deemed a pseudogene. This CDR3 is 13 amino acids long. The CDR3 DNA reads TGTGCCAGCAGCAAACCTGGCACCTACGAGCAGTACTTC. It codes for CASSKPGTYEQYF.

As to this clone: The DNA is omitted, as the CDR3 cannot be located on it reliably, and the CDR3 follows TCRdb's listing. The chain uses TRBV19 and TRBJ2-1; TRBD2, as called in the table, went unchecked against the DNA. The germline V gene encodes CDR1 LNHDA and CDR2 SQIVND (reference sequence). A total of 20 residues make up the CDR3, ends included. This CDR3 is CASSMGSMSSYNEQFFGKFF.

V gene TRBV9 combines with J gene TRBJ1-5; D remains unclear. The germline gives CDR1 SGDLS, CDR2 YYNGEE. This CDR3 is built from 14 residues. The germline V and J ends were trimmed by 0 bases and 4 bases, with 8 bases remaining between them. The CDR3 coding sequence is TGTGCCAGCAGCGTAGGGGCCCCGAATCAGCCCCAGCATTTT. This translates into CASSVGAPNQPQHF.